These 20 T cell receptor beta chains were all obtained from the same sample, sequenced in a study of Graves' ophthalmopathy and Graves' hyperthyroidism. The authors amplified TCR beta CDR3 regions from RNA transcripts. First-round RT-PCR with HTBI primers preceded a second-round multiplex PCR. TCRdb called the multiplex PCR reads again in MiXCR, with one record for every CDR3 protein. The data contain just over 400,000 distinct CDR3 sequences, about 21% of them singletons. Sequences were obtained from peripheral blood. Receptors originate from a woman between 18 and 29 years old with stable Graves' hyperthyroidism.

This clonotype appeared many times. CDR3 nucleotide sequence: TGTGCCAGCAGCCGGACAGGGCGAGCTAACTATGGCTACACCTTC. It codes for CASSRTGRANYGYTF. V is TRBV27 and J is TRBJ1-2, with 8 bases fitting TRBD1. Germline CDR1 and CDR2: MNHEY and SMNVEV (reference sequence). The ends lost 6 bases at V and 0 bases at J; junction bases unmatched: 6. The CDR3 is 15 amino acids.

This clonotype was recorded at least ten times. This chain uses TRBV7-9 with TRBJ1-6; D not resolved. CDR1 and CDR2 (germline): SEHNR, FQNEAQ (reference sequence). This CDR3 comprises 16 residues. The V end was cut by 7 bases, the J end by 0 bases, with 13 bases between. CDR3: CASKITGSSYNSPLHF. The CDR3 nucleotides read TGTGCCAGCAAAATTACGGGGAGCTCCTATAATTCACCCCTCCACTTT.

This clonotype has a single count. One end of the junction varies from germline; a read error may be responsible. This CDR3 is CATSRDIDTLYGYSF. As DNA, the CDR3 is TGTGCCACCAGCAGAGATATTGACACGCTCTATGGCTACAGCTTC. The rearrangement joins TRBV15 to TRBJ1-2; D not resolved. The CDR3 has 15 residues. The germline V gene encodes CDR1 LNHNV and CDR2 YYDKDF (reference sequence).

This clonotype has at least ten counts. The rearrangement uses TRBV18 and TRBJ2-7; no definite D call. The CDR3 sequence is 13 residues long. Germline V gives CDR1 KGHSH, CDR2 LQKENI. Trimming left V 2 bases short and J 4 bases short, with 9 bases between. The CDR3 protein is CASSPREEYEQYF. CDR3 sequence (DNA): TGTGCCAGCTCACCAAGAGAGGAATACGAGCAGTACTTC.

This clonotype has a count of ten or more. This chain connects TRBV29-1 to TRBJ2-4; 7 nucleotides line up with TRBD1. Germline CDR1 is SQVTM and CDR2 is ANQGSEA. This CDR3 spans 13 amino acids. The trim removed 1 base at V and 6 bases at J, leaving 3 bases unmatched. For the CDR3, the DNA is TGCAGCGTTGAAGGGGGACAGATAAACATTCAGTACTTC. It specifies CSVEGGQINIQYF.

This clonotype was detected ten times or more. The chain carries TRBV6-2 or TRBV6-3 and TRBJ1-5, with a tentative D call TRBD1 (5 bases). V lost 7 bases and J lost 5, with 18 bases in between. Per the germline V gene, CDR1 is MNHEY and CDR2 is SVGEGT. The CDR3 sequence is 15 residues long. The CDR3 DNA sequence: TGTGCCAGCACCCCGAGGAGGGGAACCGATCAGCCCCAGCATTTT. Encoded protein: CASTPRRGTDQPQHF.

In its sample, this clonotype was seen many times. This sequence joins TRBV5-6 and TRBJ2-7; 12 bases agree with TRBD1. In germline, CDR1 is SGHDT, CDR2 YYEEEE. The J segment lost 7 bases and the V segment lost 4 bases, leaving 6 bases of the junction unmatched. The CDR3 contains 14 residues. The CDR3 protein is CASSAGTGGWEQYF. CDR3 DNA: TGTGCCAGCAGCGCCGGGACAGGGGGCTGGGAGCAGTACTTC. Full variable domain (outside the CDR3, taken from reference TRBV5-6 and TRBJ2-7): DAGVTQSPTHLIKTRGQQVTLRCSPKSGHDTVSWYQQALGQGPQFIFQYYEEEERQRGNFPDRFSGHQFPNYSSELNVNALLLGDSALYLCASSAGTGGWEQYFGPGTRLTVT.

This clonotype has a count of ten or more. This sequence joins TRBV7-2 and TRBJ1-2; no clear D. Germline assignment: CDR1 SGHTA and CDR2 FQGNSA. Deletions cut 5 bases from V and 4 bases from J, with 11 bases between. The CDR3 is made up of 13 amino acids. In DNA form, the CDR3 reads TGTGCCAGCAGCGAGGAACGAATCTATGGCTACACCTTC. Protein product: CASSEERIYGYTF.

Ten or more counts support this clonotype. The gene calls are TRBV7-2 and TRBJ2-7; D unresolved. From germline, CDR1 is SGHTA and CDR2 FQGNSA. Trimming stripped 5 bases from V and 3 bases from J, with 5 bases between. The CDR3 extends over 11 amino acids. CDR3 region: CASSEHYEQYF. CDR3 nucleotides: TGTGCCAGCAGCGAACACTACGAGCAGTACTTC.

The chain carries TRBV2 and TRBJ2-3, with no clear D. Trimming took 1 base from V and 5 from J, leaving 7 bases between them. There are 13 residues in the CDR3. Germline values: CDR1 SNHLY, CDR2 FYNNEI. In nucleotides, the CDR3 is TGTGCCAGCAGTGAAGGCTCGTTAGATACGCAGTATTTT. Amino acid sequence: CASSEGSLDTQYF. Looking up the rest from reference TRBV2 and TRBJ2-3 gives the full variable domain: EPEVTQTPSHQVTQMGQEVILRCVPISNHLYFYWYRQILGQKVEFLVSFYNNEISEKSEIFDDQFSVERPDGSNFTLKIRSTKLEDSAMYFCASSEGSLDTQYFGPGTRLTVL.

The chain is built from TRBV6-2 or TRBV6-3 and TRBJ1-5; TRBD1 might be the D (5 bases). CDR1 and CDR2 (germline): MNHEY, SVGEGT. The length of the CDR3 is 19 residues. V dropped 3 bases and J dropped 3 bases, with 24 bases sitting between them. CDR3 region: CASSYRSRRRGGNNQPQHF. In DNA, the CDR3 is TGTGCCAGCAGTTATCGCTCCAGGCGAAGGGGCGGCAACAATCAGCCCCAGCATTTT.

This clonotype was seen repeatedly, ten times or more. A clone one base away is much larger, so this may be a read error. V and J are TRBV2 and TRBJ2-5; D perhaps matches TRBD2 (7 bases). Trimming left V 8 bases short and J 1 base short, with 14 bases between. Germline-derived CDR1 and CDR2 are SNHLY and FYNNEI. The CDR3 has 14 residues. The CDR3 coding sequence is TGTGCCAGCGCGGGGGCTACCACCCAAGAGACCCAGTACTTC. Its translation is CASAGATTQETQYF.

This sequence joins TRBV12-3 or TRBV12-4 and TRBJ2-7, with a tentative D call TRBD1 (5 bases). The CDR3 is 15 amino acids. V was pared by 4 bases and J by 1 base, with 14 bases between. The CDR3 nucleotides read TGTGCCAGCAGTTCAGCGACAGCCATATCCTACGAGCAGTACTTC. Translation: CASSSATAISYEQYF.

This clonotype was seen many times. The rearrangement uses TRBV12-3 or TRBV12-4 and TRBJ2-3; 12 bases agree with TRBD2. J was trimmed by 1 base and V by 7 bases; bases with no gene match: 6. There are 16 residues in the CDR3. CDR3 coding DNA: TGTGCCAGCACCGCCCGACTAGCGGGAGGCACAGATACGCAGTATTTT. Translated: CASTARLAGGTDTQYF.

A word on this clonotype: This may be a read error, as it is one base from a much larger clone. V and J are TRBV29-1 and TRBJ2-2, with no clear D. Trimming left V 8 bases short and J 3 bases short, with 13 bases between. The CDR3 runs to 13 residues. Germline V gives CDR1 SQVTM, CDR2 ANQGSEA. CDR3 sequence reads: CSSSAGDTGELFF. The CDR3 DNA is TGCAGCTCCTCGGCAGGAGACACCGGGGAGCTGTTTTTT.

This clonotype was found many times. This is likely a read error, given that the CDR3 carries no conserved phenylalanine or tryptophan at its end. This chain joins TRBV6-5 and TRBJ1-2; D not resolved. This CDR3 region has 14 residues. Germline CDR1 is MNHEY and CDR2 is SVGAGI. V was cut by 4 bases and J by 2 bases, with 11 bases left in between. The CDR3 coding sequence is TGTGCCAGCAGTTCTCTGACTGTAAACTATGGCTACACCCTC. It is translated as CASSSLTVNYGYTL.

This clonotype showed up just a few times. This chain uses TRBV14 with TRBJ1-1, with D maybe TRBD1 (6 bases). Trimming shortened V by 0 bases and J by 5 bases, and 16 bases separated the two germline ends. Per the germline V gene, CDR1 is SGHDN and CDR2 is FVKESK. CDR3 length equals 16 residues. Here the CDR3 reads CASSQDPGAVVTEAFF. CDR3 sequence (DNA): TGTGCCAGCAGCCAAGACCCAGGGGCGGTAGTTACTGAAGCTTTCTTT.

This clonotype has ten or more counts. This sequence joins TRBV5-1 and TRBJ2-5; TRBD2 matches at 13 bases. V was pared by 7 bases and J by 5 bases, with 14 bases of the junction left unmatched. Germline assignment: CDR1 SGHRS and CDR2 YFSETQ. The CDR3 covers 17 residues. Here the CDR3 DNA reads TGCGCCAGCTCCGAGTTAGGACTAGCGGGAGTGGCGGAGACCCAGTACTTC. It yields the protein CASSELGLAGVAETQYF.

The chain employs TRBV12-3 or TRBV12-4 and TRBJ1-2; 9 nucleotides line up with TRBD1. The CDR3 is made up of 15 amino acids. V shed 4 bases, J shed 8 bases, and the junction held 11 bases outside the gene matches. As DNA, the CDR3 is TGTGCCAGCAGTTGGGGAGACAGGGGGAGCGCAGGCTACACCTTC. This sequence encodes CASSWGDRGSAGYTF.

This clonotype was seen a handful of times. The chain uses TRBV30 and TRBJ2-6, with D possibly matching TRBD2 (6 bases). The CDR3 is 17 amino acids. Germline V gene data show CDR1 as GTSNPN and CDR2 as SVGIG (reference sequence). Trimming pared 0 bases from V and 0 bases from J, leaving 12 bases between. The chain's CDR3 is CAWSVGGSFSGANVLTF. CDR3 in DNA: TGTGCCTGGAGTGTCGGAGGGAGTTTCTCTGGGGCCAACGTCCTGACTTTC.